Below, one T cell receptor beta chain is given with its context. Its antigen is still unknown. The entry originates in a study of cytomegalovirus exposure and HLA in healthy donors (dated by TCRdb to 2015 to 2018). Study-level background: An earlier analysis of several hundred of the donors reported about 290 Gb of sequence data and 100 million to 130 million unique TCR beta sequences from roughly 200 million T cells. Along with the roughly 670-subject first cohort, a separate validation cohort of over a hundred different subjects was used. To study patterns of TCR occurrence, a later analysis re-analyzed previously published TCR beta repertoires from several hundred donors and added high-resolution HLA genotyping. All discovery cohort repertoires had been generated on a single sequencing platform. A later genetic analysis used genome-wide SNP genotypes for about 65% of the 666 donors, treating that subset as a discovery cohort. Typing coverage varied by locus: about 620-630 donors for A, B, C, DRB1 and DQB1; approximately 500 for DQA1; around 610 for DPA1; roughly 450 for DPB1. About five DR-DQ haplotypes were treated as single units for association and clustering because of strong linkage in the cohort. Both class I and class II loci were covered by HLA typing, at four-digit resolution. Donor age, sex, ethnicity and CMV serostatus were compiled alongside the repertoire data. High-throughput TCR immunosequencing, statistical association of individual TCRs with disease status, and machine learning were combined to predict cytomegalovirus infection status. The T cell repertoires of some 700 subjects were profiled by immunosequencing and related to cytomegalovirus serostatus. The later analysis used no new phenotypic data to find candidate immune exposures, relying instead on TCR beta sequences and their occurrence across donors. Of the roughly 400 genotyped donors, about 80% fell in the genetic ancestry cluster associated with self-reported Caucasian donors. On average, roughly 250,000 unique TCR beta nucleotide sequences were sequenced per donor among more than 350 genotyped donors of the cohort, with roughly 18% of those sequences being non-productive. Approximately 330 gigabases of sequencing data and around 80 million unique TCR sequences made up an early release that covered under 750 HLA-typed donors. An earlier analysis of some 500 of the donors applied high-throughput TCR beta sequencing to assess whether each TCR beta V gene segment acted as functional or pseudogenic. The study aimed to test whether cataloging public T cell receptors could reveal signatures of past pathogen exposure. Broad study findings and their caveats: When HLA alleles, especially DR and DQ, strongly co-occurred, attributing TCR associations to individual alleles was difficult. The authors suggested that the approach could potentially be generalized to other disease states and immunological phenotypes. According to a later analysis, most CMV-associated TCR beta chains appeared to be HLA-restricted, and the HLA associations seemed to be driven largely by CMV exposure. CMV serostatus was the only immune exposure information available for the cohort. A further reported finding was that TCR beta sequences accurately predicted the HLA-A and HLA-B alleles for most subjects in the first cohort. In vitro tests confirmed that a few of the cytomegalovirus-associated TCR beta chains recognize cytomegalovirus antigens. A later genetic analysis reported fewer N-insertions in productive TCRs among donors in an Asian-associated ancestry cluster than the roughly 700-donor mean. Several of the top co-occurrence clusters appeared to be linked to parvovirus B19, influenza, CMV and Epstein-Barr virus, according to a later analysis. Because counts were too low, about 15 rarely observed V segments, including chromosome 9 orphons, were left out of the earlier analysis of a few hundred of the donors. A group of highly shared sequence variants was considered likely to be a technical artifact of the sequencing pipeline. This cohort had only TCR beta chains sequenced, and the lack of alpha or paired-chain data limited which features could be detected. In an earlier analysis of some 500 of the donors, most TCR beta V segments appeared in productive rearrangements about 87% or about 30% of the time, broadly matching IMGT annotations. Roughly uniform sequencing depth across donors was assumed in presence/absence analyses, although this assumption may not hold. Linkage disequilibrium might explain the correlated functional status among segregating V segments, but an unknown experimental factor could not be excluded. While some public TCRs were present in many individuals, most TCR sequences turned up only very rarely across donors. The classifier was reported to diagnose cytomegalovirus status with high specificity and sensitivity in both the original and validation cohorts. Compared with equally common non-associated chains, HLA-associated TCR beta chains in a later analysis were more clonally expanded and had lower generation probabilities. A later genetic analysis associated a missense DCLRE1C variant with V-gene and J-gene trimming of TCR beta chains, and an independent cohort replicated the association. Because some donors lacked HLA typing at each locus, the association tests relied only on the typed subset. At a false discovery rate of 0.05, a later analysis linked approximately 18,000 TCR beta sequences to specific HLA alleles. A later analysis found that TCR association rates varied across HLA loci, with DRB1 alleles showing the most associated TCRs and HLA-C alleles the fewest. A total of 164 TCR beta chains were listed by the study as associated with cytomegalovirus. Because the 87-base-pair reads could not distinguish some IMGT-functional V segments, including TRBV6-2 and TRBV6-3, those segments were excluded.

After removal of 0 bases from V and 7 bases from J, the junction retains 7 bases not matched to a gene. From the germline V gene, CDR1 is SGHRS and CDR2 is YFSETQ. Its CDR3 holds 16 amino acids, cysteine through phenylalanine. CDR3 DNA is the only sequence kept; it has 48 bases, read in frame from the first base. The cohort comprised 670 or so healthy bone marrow donors. At the time of sampling, every cohort member was nominally healthy, though immune exposures that went unrecorded were likely present. The donor tested CMV seronegative, placing the donor among the 350 or so seronegative members of the cohort. A peripheral blood sample was collected from each donor, and TCR beta sequencing was performed on peripheral blood mononuclear cells. The Qiagen DNeasy Blood Extraction Kit was used to extract genomic DNA from the blood cell samples. Library method: the immunoSEQ multiplex PCR assay. A mixture of 60 forward primers for TCR Vbeta segments and 13 reverse primers for TCR Jbeta segments was used in the multiplex PCR. Amplification of the CDR3 region of rearranged TCR beta genes was performed with a multiplex PCR assay on genomic DNA. The amplified TCR beta libraries were sequenced on the Illumina HiSeq System as 87-base-pair reads. The published analysis was carried out like this. A later analysis tallied around 80 million unique TCR beta chains across the 660 or so repertoires, and around 9.9 million of those chains were shared by two or more donors. Raw reads were error-corrected and collapsed into unique sequences with a nearest-neighbor algorithm that merged closely related sequences to remove PCR and sequencing errors. To assign V, D and J gene segments, CDR3 sequences were aligned to IMGT reference sequences. For a sequence to be retained, a match of at least six nucleotides was required to both a V gene segment and a J gene segment. Rearrangements were classified as productive when the CDR3 lacked stop codons and remained in frame with V and J, and all other rearrangements were classified as non-productive. Following IMGT convention, CDR3 was defined as the stretch from the second conserved V-encoded cysteine to the conserved J-encoded phenylalanine. The earlier analysis of about 530 of the donors excluded any sequence lacking an unambiguous match to a single V gene segment. In an earlier analysis of roughly 500 of the donors, V segments were called functional above 56.7% productive rearrangements and were called segregating when the between-donor standard deviation exceeded 5%. To diagnose cytomegalovirus status from the catalog of TCR beta chain sequences, a statistical classification framework was built. A later analysis assigned V and J genes by comparing TCR nucleotide sequences with IMGT/GENE-DB human TR gene sequences. The TCRdist pipeline was used in a later analysis to assign CDR3 sequences and most-parsimonious VDJ recombination scenarios. In a later analysis, each TCR beta chain was defined by its CDR3 amino acid sequence together with its V-gene family, and reads lacking a unique V-gene family were excluded. As a way to deal with suspected cross-contamination and a sequencing artifact, a later analysis dropped 640 or so nucleotide sequences that were highly shared and had low generation probability. In a later analysis, a clonal expansion index for each public chain was calculated from normalized within-repertoire ranks of inferred template counts. In a later analysis, generation probabilities were computed using a VDJ recombination model fitted to out-of-frame rearrangements, and the results were checked against IGoR. In a later analysis, hypergeometric tests were used to score TCR-TCR, TCR-HLA and TCR-CMV co-occurrence, with a repertoire-size bias correction applied to TCR pairs. False discovery rates were estimated in a later analysis by permuting HLA or CMV assignments 20 times. In a later analysis, co-occurring TCRs were grouped using DBSCAN, with TCRdist sequence similarity added in when clustering inside HLA-allele-positive subsets. Repertoires with fewer than 30,000 or more than 120,000 public chains were left out of co-occurrence clustering, as were a few repertoires with anomalous nucleotide sharing. Here the immuneACCESS table is served through TCRdb, limited to in-frame sequences with V and J called. Missing clones are a known gap in these copies; in checked studies unresolved V genes cover under half, and the rest lacks a known reason. V and J calls and clone size come straight from that table; D and trimming were deduced from the DNA. This sample's table carries around 27,000 clones. 0.71% of the sample is taken by the ten largest.

The clonotype originates from a man in his thirties or forties in good health and CMV-seronegative. The chain is assembled from TRBV5-1 and TRBJ2-1, with 10 central nucleotides matching TRBD2. Sequenced material: PBMCs. The sequence in DNA is TGCGCCAGCAGCTTGGCTAGCGGGAGATTCCGGAATGAGCAGTTCTTC. Its product reads: CASSLASGRFRNEQFF.